Here is one T cell receptor (beta chain) with its context. Its antigen is not known. Method: immunoSEQ multiplex PCR; TCRdb's copy keeps in-frame clones and lacks some. The sample holds around 120,000 clones, 80% to 95% seen once. This specimen comes from a study of T cell responses to AZD1222 COVID-19 vaccine. Study summary: The study pooled second doses at about 4 or about 12 weeks.

The germline gives CDR1 LGHDT, CDR2 YNNKEL (reference sequence). V was clipped by 1 base and J by 7 bases, with 26 bases between them. CDR3 length: 18 residues. Whole-study findings and limits: Among vaccine-associated CD4 TCRs, coverage spanned spike, with dominance at 160-218 and 743-854.

The sequenced sample was peripheral blood, obtained on day 0 of AZD1222 vaccination. The sequence was collected from an adult in good health. This chain connects TRBV3-1 (or the pseudogene TRBV3-2) to TRBJ2-7; D might be TRBD1 (7 bases). The CDR3 DNA sequence: TGTGCCAGCAGCCAAGCAGGCGAGACAGGGAGGTGGGATTGGGAGCAGTACTTC. This translates into CASSQAGETGRWDWEQYF.